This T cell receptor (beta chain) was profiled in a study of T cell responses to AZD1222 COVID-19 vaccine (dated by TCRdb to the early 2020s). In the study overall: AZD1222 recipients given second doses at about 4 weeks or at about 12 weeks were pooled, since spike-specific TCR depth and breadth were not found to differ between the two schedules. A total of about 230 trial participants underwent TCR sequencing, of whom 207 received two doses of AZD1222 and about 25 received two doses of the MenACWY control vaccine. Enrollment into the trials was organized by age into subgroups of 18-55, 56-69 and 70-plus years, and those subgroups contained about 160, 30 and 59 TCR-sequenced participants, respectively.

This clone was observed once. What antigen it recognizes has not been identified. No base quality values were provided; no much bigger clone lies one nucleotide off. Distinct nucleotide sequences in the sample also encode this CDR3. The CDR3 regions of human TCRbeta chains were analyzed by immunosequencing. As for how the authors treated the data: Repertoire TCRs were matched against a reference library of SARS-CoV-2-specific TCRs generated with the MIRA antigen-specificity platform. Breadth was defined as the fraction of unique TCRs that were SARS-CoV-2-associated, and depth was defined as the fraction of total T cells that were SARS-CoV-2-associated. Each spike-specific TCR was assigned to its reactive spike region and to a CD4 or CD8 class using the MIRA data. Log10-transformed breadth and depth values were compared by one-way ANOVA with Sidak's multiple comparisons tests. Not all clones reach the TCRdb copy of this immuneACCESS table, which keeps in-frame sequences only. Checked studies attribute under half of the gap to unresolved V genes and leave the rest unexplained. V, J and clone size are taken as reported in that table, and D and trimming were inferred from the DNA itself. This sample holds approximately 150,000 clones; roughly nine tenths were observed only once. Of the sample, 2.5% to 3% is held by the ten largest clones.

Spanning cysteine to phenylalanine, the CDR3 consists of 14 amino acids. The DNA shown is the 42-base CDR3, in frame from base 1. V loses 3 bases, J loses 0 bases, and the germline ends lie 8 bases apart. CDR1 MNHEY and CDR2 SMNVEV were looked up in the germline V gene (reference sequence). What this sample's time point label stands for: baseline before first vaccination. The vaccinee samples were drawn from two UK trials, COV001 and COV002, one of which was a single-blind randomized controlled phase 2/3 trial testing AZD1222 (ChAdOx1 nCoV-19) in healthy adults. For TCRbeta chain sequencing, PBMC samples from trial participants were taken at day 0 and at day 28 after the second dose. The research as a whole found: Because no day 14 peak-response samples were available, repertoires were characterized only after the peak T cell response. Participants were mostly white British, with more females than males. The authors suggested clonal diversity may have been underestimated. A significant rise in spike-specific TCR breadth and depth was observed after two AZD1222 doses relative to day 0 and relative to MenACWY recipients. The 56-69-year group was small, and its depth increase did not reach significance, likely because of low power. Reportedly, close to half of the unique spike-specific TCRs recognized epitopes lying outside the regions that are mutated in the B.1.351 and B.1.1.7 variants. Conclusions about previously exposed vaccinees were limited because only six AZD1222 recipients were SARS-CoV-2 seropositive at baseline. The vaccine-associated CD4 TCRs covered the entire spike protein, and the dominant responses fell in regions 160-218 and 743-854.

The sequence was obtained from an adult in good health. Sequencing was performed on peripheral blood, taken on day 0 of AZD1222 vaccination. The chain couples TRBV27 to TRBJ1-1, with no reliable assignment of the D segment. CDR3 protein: CASSFRDMNTEAFF. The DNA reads TGTGCCAGCAGTTTCCGGGATATGAACACTGAAGCTTTCTTT.